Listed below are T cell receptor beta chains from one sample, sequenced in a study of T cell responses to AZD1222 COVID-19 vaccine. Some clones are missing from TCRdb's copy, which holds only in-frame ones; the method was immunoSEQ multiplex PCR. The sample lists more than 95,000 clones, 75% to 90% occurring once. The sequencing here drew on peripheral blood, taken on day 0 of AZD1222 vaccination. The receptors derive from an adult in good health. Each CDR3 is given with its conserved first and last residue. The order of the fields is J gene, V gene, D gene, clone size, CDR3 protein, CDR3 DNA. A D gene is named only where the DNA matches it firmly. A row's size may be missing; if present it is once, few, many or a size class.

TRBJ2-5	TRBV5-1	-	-	CASSFIVGGETQYF	TGCGCCAGCAGCTTCATCGTAGGCGGGGAGACCCAGTACTTC
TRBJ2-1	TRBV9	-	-	CASSNLASEQFF	TGTGCCAGCAGCAATCTAGCGAGTGAGCAGTTCTTC
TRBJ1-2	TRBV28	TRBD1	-	CASSFDRGRIYGYTF	TGTGCCAGCAGCTTTGACAGGGGAAGGATCTATGGCTACACCTTC
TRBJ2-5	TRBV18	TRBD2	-	CASSPLSGGNFETQYF	TGTGCCAGCTCACCATTATCCGGGGGGAATTTTGAGACCCAGTACTTC
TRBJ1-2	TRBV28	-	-	CASSLGWDLGRGYTF	TGTGCCAGCAGTCTGGGGTGGGACTTAGGACGTGGCTACACCTTC
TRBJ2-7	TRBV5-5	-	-	CASTPEGVTYEQYF	TGTGCCAGCACTCCGGAGGGGGTCACCTACGAGCAGTACTTC
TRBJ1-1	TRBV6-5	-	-	CASSYSARQNTEAFF	TGTGCCAGCAGTTACTCAGCCAGGCAGAACACTGAAGCTTTCTTT
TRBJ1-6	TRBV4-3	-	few	CASSQEGYGNSPLHF	TGCGCCAGCAGCCAAGAGGGGTACGGTAATTCACCCCTCCACTTT
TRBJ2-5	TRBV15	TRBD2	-	CATGLGGGRETQYF	TGTGCCACCGGATTGGGGGGCGGGAGGGAGACCCAGTACTTC
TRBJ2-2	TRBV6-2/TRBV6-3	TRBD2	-	CASSSPGLVTGELFF	TGTGCCAGCAGTTCGCCGGGACTAGTCACCGGGGAGCTGTTTTTT
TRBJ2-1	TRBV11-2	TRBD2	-	CASSLVAGASGRRQFF	TGTGCCAGCAGCTTAGTGGCGGGGGCTAGCGGGAGGCGGCAGTTCTTC